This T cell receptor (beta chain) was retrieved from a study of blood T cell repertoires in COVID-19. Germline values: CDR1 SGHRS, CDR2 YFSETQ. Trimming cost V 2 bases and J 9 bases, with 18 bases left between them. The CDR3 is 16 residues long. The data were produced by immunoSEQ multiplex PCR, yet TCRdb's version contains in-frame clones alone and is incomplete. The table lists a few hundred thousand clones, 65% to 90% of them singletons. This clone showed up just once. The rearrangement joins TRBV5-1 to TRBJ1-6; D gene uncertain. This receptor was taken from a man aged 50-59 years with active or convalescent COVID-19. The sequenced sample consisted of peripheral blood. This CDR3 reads CASSLVPVGGGSPLHF. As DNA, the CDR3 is TGCGCCAGCAGCTTAGTACCGGTAGGTGGAGGTTCACCCCTCCACTTT.